This T cell receptor beta chain was obtained from a study of cytomegalovirus exposure and HLA in healthy donors. Study-wide points: Cytomegalovirus-associated TCR beta chains were listed, numbering some 150.

Concerning this clone: The antigen is unknown.

Libraries were prepared by immunoSEQ multiplex PCR; TCRdb keeps only in-frame clonotypes and omits some of them. The sample lists tens of thousands of clones, approximately 93% occurring once. The ends lost 6 bases at V and 1 base at J; junction bases unmatched: 7. Germline loops: CDR1 MNHNS, CDR2 SASEGT. The CDR3 runs to 15 residues. This chain joins TRBV6-1 and TRBJ1-1, with 8 bases identical to TRBD1. This sequence originates from a woman in her 30s in good health and CMV-seronegative. The sample consisted of PBMCs. For the CDR3, the DNA is TGTGCCAGCAGGGAATGGACAGGGAAGAACACTGAAGCTTTCTTT. It encodes CASREWTGKNTEAFF.